This T cell receptor (beta chain) was recorded in a study of blood T cell repertoires in COVID-19. V shed 1 base and J shed 7 bases, with 22 bases lying between them. The CDR3 has 18 amino acids. Germline loops: CDR1 LGHNT, CDR2 FRNRAP. Some clones are missing from TCRdb's copy, which holds only in-frame ones; the method was immunoSEQ multiplex PCR. The data contain about 40,000 clones, about 90% of them singletons. The source material was peripheral blood. This clonotype was obtained from a man aged 55-75 years with COVID-19, enrolled during active disease. The V call is TRBV12-5, the J call TRBJ1-4; weak D call: TRBD1 (5 bases). CDR3 protein: CASGLATYETARIEKLFF. The CDR3 DNA reads TGTGCTAGTGGTTTGGCTACGTATGAGACAGCTCGAATTGAAAAACTGTTTTTT.